This T cell receptor beta chain was sequenced in a study of regulatory T cells. Study findings and constraints: Skewed V and J usage and few unique V-J pairs marked patient repertoires, most in Tregs. Hydrophobic residues at CDR3 positions 6 and 7 were enriched in conventional CD4+ T cells of CD3G-deficient patients.

About this clone: Its antigen remains unidentified.

A couple of CD3G-deficient patients had more severe autoimmunity; all had some. Patients aged 2 to 39 years had fewer naive and more memory CD4+ and CD8+ T cells. CD4+ cells were sorted into CD25-high CD127-low regulatory cells and CD25-low CD127-high conventional cells. The CDR3 runs to 17 residues. Germline V gene sequence: CDR1 MNHNS, CDR2 SASEGT. The trim removed 4 bases at V and 4 bases at J, leaving 5 bases unmatched. Primers: 52 TRBV forward and 13 TRBJ reverse. Using immunoSEQ multiplex PCR, the repertoire was profiled, and TCRdb retains in-frame clones only, with some absent. Found here are almost 30,000 clones, just under 95% of them singletons; the top ten hold about 1.4%.

This TCR derives from a person in their late teens or twenties with CD3G deficiency. Sequenced input: conventional CD4+ T cells sorted from blood. This chain links TRBV6-1 with TRBJ2-6, with TRBD1 matching 12 bases. The CDR3: CASSAGTGGFGANVLTF. The CDR3 nucleotides are TGTGCCAGCAGTGCCGGGACAGGGGGCTTCGGGGCCAACGTCCTGACTTTC.